This record looks at one TCR beta chain sequence and its context. Antigen unknown. This CDR3 contains 14 residues. Germline lookup yields CDR1 LGHDT and CDR2 YNNKEL (reference sequence). The V and J ends lost 1 base and 2 bases respectively, with 9 bases between them. These data come from a study of CD8 T cells in Susac syndrome. Study summary: At the time their blood was drawn, patients with Susac syndrome were either therapy-naive, on corticosteroids (with some of them also receiving intravenous immunoglobulin), or on intravenous immunoglobulin alone.

Both CD4+ and CD8+ T cells were negatively isolated, and TEMRA cells underwent FACS enrichment. Findings and caveats of the study: In Susac patients, clonal expansion was not detected in CD4+ cells.

Reverse transcription used roughly 0.45 to 1 ug RNA and random hexamers. TCRdb re-derived calls from the immunoSEQ multiplex PCR reads in MiXCR, one entry per CDR3 protein. The sample has about 94,000 distinct CDR3 sequences, about 94% seen once. J is TRBJ2-7 and V is TRBV3-1, with no clear D. The sequenced material came from CD4+ T cells from PBMCs. The TCR was taken from a human donor with Susac syndrome. CDR3 bases: TGTGCCAGCAGCCAAGGGACGGAAACCTACGAGCAGTACTTC. Translated, it gives CASSQGTETYEQYF.